This T cell receptor beta chain was sequenced during a study of response to subunit inactivated influenza vaccine. V lost 5 bases and J 5 bases, leaving 12 bases between the germline ends. The CDR3 has 13 residues. Germline V gene lookup returns CDR1 SQVTM and CDR2 ANQGSEA. TCRdb reprocessed the RT-PCR reads via MiXCR and lists one record per CDR3 protein. The data hold approximately 520,000 distinct CDR3 sequences, with 25% observed a single time. Of note for this clonotype: The antigen is undetermined.

Study findings and constraints: Each seasonal influenza vaccination recruits few new T cells, the authors suggested.

The sequence was obtained from a man aged 50 to 60 who received an inactivated influenza vaccine. The chain couples TRBV29-1 to TRBJ2-2, with D possibly being TRBD1 or TRBD2 (5 bases each). This specimen was CD4+ T cells sorted from PBMCs, taken less than 6 days after vaccination. The CDR3 reads CSVLRGRTGELFF. CDR3 nucleotides: TGCAGCGTTCTGAGGGGCCGAACCGGGGAGCTGTTTTTT.